This is a list of T cell receptor beta chains from one sample in a study of cytomegalovirus exposure and HLA in healthy donors. Clones were sequenced by immunoSEQ multiplex PCR, and TCRdb holds only the in-frame ones, with some missing. The sample carries 35,000 to 40,000 clones, approximately 92% recorded once. The sample taken for sequencing was PBMCs. The origin of the receptors is a man aged 18 to 30 in good health and CMV-seronegative. CDR3s include the opening cysteine and the closing phenylalanine or tryptophan. D genes are given only for firm matches. Rows may omit the clone size; those that give it use once, few, many or a size class.

TRBJ2-3,TRBD2,once,TRBV6-1,CASISLAGNTDTQYF
TRBJ2-5,TRBD2,NA,TRBV9,CASSLGGASGSPETQYF
TRBJ2-7,NA,NA,TRBV6-5,CASNNVGGEQYF
TRBJ2-3,TRBD1,NA,TRBV6-4,CASSGSGGATDTQYF
TRBJ2-1,TRBD2,NA,TRBV13,CASSSGTSDYNEQFF
TRBJ1-2,NA,few,TRBV5-1,CASSLVTPSNYGYTF
TRBJ2-7,TRBD1,NA,TRBV4-1,CASSQAGTGAYEQYF
TRBJ2-2,NA,NA,TRBV30,CAWRGRQNTGELFF
TRBJ2-6,TRBD1,NA,TRBV27,CASGQGPFSGANVLTF
TRBJ1-4,NA,once,TRBV7-9,CASSSLEEKLFF
TRBJ2-7,TRBD1,NA,TRBV5-4,CASSPRDRSYEQYF
TRBJ2-7,TRBD1,NA,TRBV19,CASSPGQKLGYEQYF
TRBJ1-1,NA,NA,TRBV30,CAWSRKGRTEAFF
TRBJ1-2,TRBD1,NA,TRBV27,CASSLLGQGPYGYTF
TRBJ2-1,TRBD2,NA,TRBV2,CASSARTSGSGNEQFF
TRBJ1-1,TRBD1,NA,TRBV18,CASSPTRNRGGLNTEAFF
TRBJ1-2,TRBD1,NA,TRBV30,CAWSRGHGYTF
TRBJ2-3,TRBD2,NA,TRBV6-4,CASSELAGGDTQYF
TRBJ2-7,NA,NA,TRBV6-1,CASVDYEQYF
TRBJ2-7,TRBD2,NA,TRBV6-6,CASRTRGGSDEQYF
TRBJ1-4,NA,NA,TRBV9,CASSEQGGGEKLFF
TRBJ2-1,NA,NA,TRBV19,CASNGGPYNEQFF
TRBJ2-3,NA,NA,TRBV2,CASKVGAGLDTQYF
TRBJ1-3,TRBD1,NA,TRBV6-1,CASSDGTGAGNTIYF
TRBJ2-1,NA,NA,TRBV21-1,CASNPNCTRGNEQFF
TRBJ2-3,NA,NA,TRBV11-1,CASSFGASGGTDTQYF
TRBJ2-1,NA,NA,TRBV2,CASNDPQTGRNNEQFF
TRBJ2-2,NA,NA,TRBV10-1,CASSGFTGQLNTGELFF
TRBJ1-1,NA,NA,TRBV28,CASVMKPGQRAFF
TRBJ1-5,TRBD1,NA,TRBV30,CAWNQGGQPQHF
TRBJ1-2,NA,NA,TRBV6-1,CASSLDSNYGYTF
TRBJ2-5,TRBD1,NA,TRBV5-4,CASSSLTGDLAQYF
TRBJ2-7,NA,NA,TRBV27,CASSYDGEYYEQYF
TRBJ1-1,NA,NA,TRBV30,CAWSAGGSVAFF
TRBJ2-2,NA,NA,TRBV5-1,CASTPDVLDLSGELFF
TRBJ2-7,TRBD2,once,TRBV7-9,CASSLKGEGYEQYF
TRBJ1-3,TRBD1,NA,TRBV27,CASSLSGGTDTIYF
TRBJ2-3,TRBD1,NA,TRBV7-9,CASSLNQGANTQYF
TRBJ2-2,TRBD2,NA,TRBV27,CASSDGTSGRPGELFF
TRBJ2-7,TRBD1,NA,TRBV13,CASSRQGFYEQYF
TRBJ2-3,NA,NA,TRBV2,CASSERAPNLSDTQYF
TRBJ2-3,NA,NA,TRBV6-4,CASSDQGPDTQYF
TRBJ1-1,NA,NA,TRBV5-1,CASSSLDTVNTEAFF
TRBJ2-2,NA,NA,TRBV6-6,CASSYPRGRTGELFF
TRBJ2-5,TRBD1,NA,TRBV15,CATSPLLRQGQYQETQYF
TRBJ2-3,TRBD1,NA,TRBV2,CASGDRDVPDTQYF
TRBJ1-1,NA,few,TRBV28,CASSPTGLVYTEAFF
TRBJ1-4,TRBD1,once,TRBV10-1,CASSARGNEKLFF
TRBJ2-7,NA,NA,TRBV2,CASGQDSSYEQYF
TRBJ1-4,NA,NA,TRBV6-5,CASSYLTNEKLFF
TRBJ1-1,NA,NA,TRBV4-1,CASSQAFPLSTEAFF
TRBJ2-1,TRBD1,NA,TRBV7-9,CASSAFLTGAQEQFF